The 21 T cell receptor beta chains below were found in one sample sequenced in a study of blood T cell repertoires in COVID-19. The table came from immunoSEQ multiplex PCR; TCRdb's copy has only in-frame clones and leaves some out. The sample includes roughly 200,000 clones, approximately 78% of them seen just once. Sequences were obtained from peripheral blood. Source of these receptors: a woman of 80 years or more with COVID-19, enrolled during active disease.

The CDR3 DNA reads TGTGCCAGTAGTATTGAGGCGAGGGTATCCGGGGAGCTGTTTTTT. As protein: CASSIEARVSGELFF. The chain employs TRBV19 and TRBJ2-2; the D gene is possibly TRBD2 (5 bases). The CDR3 is 15 residues long. V gave up 3 bases and J gave up 6 bases, with 14 bases separating them. The V gene's germline CDR1 is LNHDA and CDR2 SQIVND (reference sequence).

The chain carries TRBV7-6 and TRBJ2-7, with D perhaps TRBD1 (6 bases). Trimming removed 4 bases at V and 7 bases at J, with 8 bases between. Germline values: CDR1 SGHVS, CDR2 FNYEAQ. The length of the CDR3 is 11 residues. CDR3 residues: CASSSDREQYF. The CDR3 nucleotides are TGTGCCAGCAGCTCCGACAGGGAGCAGTACTTC.

This chain links TRBV9 with TRBJ1-6; maybe TRBD1 (6 bases). Trimming stripped 2 bases from V and 3 bases from J, with 9 bases between. Germline V CDR1 and CDR2: SGDLS, YYNGEE. The CDR3 loop spans 15 amino acids. CDR3 loop: CASSVTDSYNSPLHF. CDR3 coding DNA: TGTGCCAGCAGCGTCACGGACAGCTATAATTCACCCCTCCACTTT.

The V gene is TRBV5-6, the J gene TRBJ2-1, with D unclear. V gave up 0 bases and J gave up 0 bases, with 4 bases separating them. The CDR3 runs to 14 residues. Germline values: CDR1 SGHDT, CDR2 YYEEEE. CDR3 coding DNA: TGTGCCAGCAGCTTGGCCGGCTCCTACAATGAGCAGTTCTTC. It translates to CASSLAGSYNEQFF.

CDR3 bases: TGCGCCAGCAGCTTGGAAGTGGCGGGAGGGCCGTGGGGCACAGATACGCAGTATTTT. It translates to CASSLEVAGGPWGTDTQYF. V usage is TRBV5-1 and J usage is TRBJ2-3; 9 bases align to TRBD2. The J segment lost 1 base and the V segment lost 0 bases, leaving 12 bases of the junction unmatched. Germline V gene data show CDR1 as SGHRS and CDR2 as YFSETQ. The CDR3 is 19 amino acids.

The V and J genes are TRBV5-1 and TRBJ2-3; perhaps TRBD1 as D (5 bases). This CDR3 contains 14 residues. The germline V gene encodes CDR1 SGHRS and CDR2 YFSETQ. The germline V and J ends were trimmed by 3 bases and 6 bases, with 14 bases remaining between them. Written as DNA, the CDR3 is TGCGCCAGCAGCTCATCGGACATGCAGGATACGCAGTATTTT. This translates into CASSSSDMQDTQYF. Full variable domain (missing parts from reference TRBV5-1 and TRBJ2-3): KAGVTQTPRYLIKTRGQQVTLSCSPISGHRSVSWYQQTPGQGLQFLFEYFSETQRNKGNFPGRFSGRQFSNSRSEMNVSTLELGDSALYLCASSSSDMQDTQYFGPGTRLTVL.

CDR3 amino acids: CASSFQGRLTEAFF. CDR3 nucleotides: TGTGCCAGCAGTTTTCAGGGGCGTCTCACTGAAGCTTTCTTT. The gene calls are TRBV28 and TRBJ1-1, with D possibly matching TRBD1 (6 bases). Trimming removed 3 bases from V and 4 bases from J, with 12 bases in between. Per the germline V gene, CDR1 is MDHEN and CDR2 is SYDVKM. This CDR3 has 14 amino acids. Variable domain in full (rest from reference TRBV28 and TRBJ1-1): DVKVTQSSRYLVKRTGEKVFLECVQDMDHENMFWYRQDPGLGLRLIYFSYDVKMKEKGDIPEGYSVSREKKERFSLILESASTNQTSMYLCASSFQGRLTEAFFGQGTRLTVV.

This chain connects TRBV24-1 to TRBJ1-2; no reliable D call. V lost 4 bases, J lost 7 bases, and 15 bases lay in between. This CDR3 region has 14 residues. From germline, CDR1 is KGHDR and CDR2 SFDVKD. The CDR3 nucleotides are TGTGCCACCAGTGAACCCGGAGGCCCCGGTGGCTACACCTTC. This sequence encodes CATSEPGGPGGYTF.

In DNA form, the CDR3 reads TGTGCCAGCAGCTTAGTTCTAGCGGGGGGGCAAGAGACCCAGTACTTC. Encoded protein: CASSLVLAGGQETQYF. The chain couples TRBV7-2 to TRBJ2-5; 12 nucleotides match TRBD2. Trimming cost V 1 base and J 2 bases; bases outside gene matches: 2. Germline loops: CDR1 SGHTA, CDR2 FQGNSA. CDR3 length: 16 residues.

This clone has more than one count but fewer than ten. V gene TRBV18 combines with J gene TRBJ1-3, with D hard to call. Germline V CDR1 and CDR2: KGHSH, LQKENI. V lost 2 bases to trimming and J lost 3 bases, with 11 bases between them. This CDR3 is 15 amino acids long. CDR3 coding DNA: TGTGCCAGCTCACCAAGGCAGGTCCTTGGAAACACCATATATTTT. Translating it yields CASSPRQVLGNTIYF.

The chain joins TRBV15 to TRBJ1-2; 9 nucleotides match TRBD1. In germline, CDR1 is LNHNV, CDR2 YYDKDF (reference sequence). V lost 2 bases and J lost 4; bases outside the gene matches: 5. This CDR3 comprises 15 residues. The CDR3 loop reads CATSRRTGEVYGYTF. CDR3 nucleotide sequence: TGTGCCACCAGCAGAAGGACAGGGGAGGTCTATGGCTACACCTTC.

This clone was counted at least ten times. The gene calls are TRBV3-1 (or the pseudogene TRBV3-2) and TRBJ2-1; 8 nucleotides line up with TRBD2. After removal of 3 bases from V and 4 bases from J, the junction contained 5 bases not matched to a gene. The V gene's germline CDR1 is LGHDT and CDR2 YNNKEL (reference sequence). This CDR3 is 15 amino acids long. The CDR3 DNA reads as TGTGCCAGCAGCCAGCTTAGCGGGACTTACAATGAGCAGTTCTTC. Protein: CASSQLSGTYNEQFF.

In its sample, this clone was seen a few times. The V gene is TRBV27, the J gene TRBJ2-7; 10 nucleotides line up with TRBD1. The CDR3 sequence is 14 residues long. V trimming: 4 bases; J trimming: 6 bases; junction bases outside the gene matches: 6. CDR1 and CDR2 from the germline V gene are MNHEY and SMNVEV (reference sequence). The CDR3 region is CASSYGTGVSEQYF. CDR3 in DNA: TGTGCCAGCAGTTATGGGACAGGGGTTTCCGAGCAGTACTTC.

The chain joins TRBV18 to TRBJ2-7, with TRBD1 identical over 9 bases. The V segment lost 5 bases and the J segment 6 bases; nucleotides outside the gene matches: 8. CDR1 is KGHSH, CDR2 LQKENI, per germline. The CDR3 covers 14 residues. CDR3 bases: TGTGCCAGCTCAGCCCCGGGACAGGGCGGCGAGCAGTACTTC. Translation: CASSAPGQGGEQYF.

The V and J genes are TRBV12-3 or TRBV12-4 and TRBJ2-3; D gene uncertain. The CDR3 sequence is 13 residues long. Trimming removed 5 bases from V and 0 bases from J, with 6 bases in between. CDR3 nucleotides: TGTGCCAGCAGTCTATTCAGCACAGATACGCAGTATTTT. Amino acid sequence: CASSLFSTDTQYF.

The chain carries TRBV5-1 and TRBJ1-4; 9 nucleotides match TRBD1. This CDR3 region has 15 residues. In germline, CDR1 is SGHRS, CDR2 YFSETQ. The ends lost 0 bases at V and 7 bases at J; junction bases unmatched: 4. The CDR3 DNA follows: TGCGCCAGCAGCTTGGACGGGACAGGGACTGAAAAACTGTTTTTT. This codes for CASSLDGTGTEKLFF.

The rearrangement joins TRBV10-3 to TRBJ2-3, with 9 bases that match TRBD2. The germline V gene encodes CDR1 ENHRY and CDR2 SYGVKD. V lost 2 bases and J lost 0; bases outside the gene matches: 9. This CDR3 is 18 amino acids long. Here the CDR3 reads CAISEPGTSFTSTDTQYF. The CDR3 DNA follows: TGTGCCATCAGTGAGCCGGGGACTAGCTTTACTAGCACAGATACGCAGTATTTT.

The chain combines TRBV28 with TRBJ1-6, with 7 bases that match TRBD1. Germline CDR1 is MDHEN and CDR2 is SYDVKM. J gave up 2 bases and V 4 bases, and 5 bases lay outside the gene matches. This CDR3 has 16 residues. In nucleotides, the CDR3 is TGTGCCAGCAGTTATGCGACAGGGCCCTATAATTCACCCCTCCACTTT. Its protein product is CASSYATGPYNSPLHF.

The chain has TRBV9 and TRBJ1-1; 7 bases align to TRBD1. The CDR3 is made up of 15 amino acids. J lost 0 bases, V lost 3 bases, and 5 bases had no gene match. The V gene's germline CDR1 is SGDLS and CDR2 YYNGEE. The CDR3 DNA follows: TGTGCCAGCAGCGACACAGGGGTCTTGAACACTGAAGCTTTCTTT. Translating it yields CASSDTGVLNTEAFF.

The genes are TRBV5-3 and TRBJ1-2; perhaps TRBD1 as D (6 bases). TRBV5-3 is an open reading frame, and its role is uncertain. The V and J ends lost 0 bases and 8 bases respectively, with 14 bases between them. CDR3 length: 14 amino acids. The CDR3 nucleotides read TGTGCCAGAAGCTTGGCCGGGGGGGCAAAGGGCTACACCTTC. This encodes CARSLAGGAKGYTF.

The chain is built from TRBV2 and TRBJ2-5; D possibly corresponds to TRBD2 (6 bases). This CDR3 has 12 residues. Trimming cost V 5 bases and J 4 bases, with 8 bases left between them. CDR1 is SNHLY and CDR2 is FYNNEI in the germline V gene. The CDR3 bases are TGTGCCAGCAGTACTAGCTTAGAGACCCAGTACTTC. The encoded protein is CASSTSLETQYF.